Reported below is one T cell receptor (beta chain). TCRdb independently ran MiXCR on the 5' RACE reads; one entry per CDR3 protein. The sample has around 79,000 distinct CDR3 sequences, roughly 12% seen once. This entry belongs to a study of early T cells in non-severe SARS-CoV-2 infection. J lost 1 base, V lost 3 bases, and 3 bases had no gene match. The CDR3 totals 16 residues. Per the germline V gene, CDR1 is KGHSH and CDR2 is LQKENI. The sequence was obtained from an adult who was a healthcare worker with PCR-confirmed SARS-CoV-2 infection or an uninfected control (not recorded which). V usage is TRBV18 and J usage is TRBJ2-2, with 9 bases that match TRBD1. Sequencing was performed on whole blood, taken at baseline. CDR3 nucleotides: TGTGCCAGCTCACCCACAGGGGGCCAGAACACCGGGGAGCTGTTTTTT. Its protein is CASSPTGGQNTGELFF. The full variable domain, its missing parts supplied by reference TRBV18 and TRBJ2-2, is NAGVMQNPRHLVRRRGQEARLRCSPMKGHSHVYWYRQLPEEGLKFMVYLQKENIIDESGMPKERFSAEFPKEGPSILRIQQVVRGDSAAYFCASSPTGGQNTGELFFGEGSRLTVL.